Shown below are 18 T cell receptor beta chains from a single sample sequenced in a study of T cell repertoires in cytomegalovirus infection. TCRdb redid the calling of the reads with MiXCR, one entry per CDR3 protein. This sample has about 460,000 distinct CDR3 sequences, with 10% to 12% found just once. Specimen: PBMCs. These receptors all come from a human donor in good health (CMV status not recorded). Some clones in this sample may be carry-over from other donors' samples.

This clonotype was counted a few times. This chain connects TRBV12-3 or TRBV12-4 to TRBJ2-7; D unclear. This CDR3 region has 18 residues. Trimming took off 4 bases at V and 2 bases at J, with 24 bases between the two ends. CDR3 bases: TGTGCCAGCAGTTCCCTCTACGCCCGTCTCACGTTGACCTACGAGCAGTACTTC. Its protein is CASSSLYARLTLTYEQYF.

The chain recombines TRBV20-1 with TRBJ2-7, with 14 bases that match TRBD2. J was trimmed by 5 bases and V by 6 bases; bases with no gene match: 6. Germline V lookup: CDR1 DFQATT, CDR2 SNEGSKA (reference sequence). The CDR3 contains 14 residues. The CDR3 loop reads CSATRTSGGHEQYF. The DNA of the CDR3 is TGCAGTGCAACCAGGACTAGCGGGGGGCACGAGCAGTACTTC.

This clonotype came up a few times. The chain is built from TRBV2 and TRBJ2-1; no clear D. The CDR3 consists of 14 residues. V lost 6 bases and J lost 6, with 15 bases in between. Per germline, CDR1 SNHLY and CDR2 FYNNEI. For the CDR3, the DNA is TGTGCCAGCAGACCGGGCCGTGACGGCAATGAGCAGTTCTTC. The encoded protein is CASRPGRDGNEQFF. The variable domain in full, with the rest retrieved from reference TRBV2 and TRBJ2-1, is EPEVTQTPSHQVTQMGQEVILRCVPISNHLYFYWYRQILGQKVEFLVSFYNNEISEKSEIFDDQFSVERPDGSNFTLKIRSTKLEDSAMYFCASRPGRDGNEQFFGPGTRLTVL.

This clonotype was seen repeatedly, ten times or more. This chain links TRBV5-5 with TRBJ2-5; 14 bases are shared with TRBD2. CDR3 length: 16 amino acids. Germline lookup yields CDR1 SGHKS and CDR2 YYEKEE (reference sequence). J gave up 4 bases and V 4 bases, and 6 bases lay outside the gene matches. The CDR3 protein is CASSLGTSGGVETQYF. In nucleotides, the CDR3 is TGTGCCAGCAGCCTGGGGACTAGCGGGGGAGTAGAGACCCAGTACTTC.

This clonotype was counted ten times or more. This sequence joins TRBV28 and TRBJ1-2; D is possibly TRBD1 (6 bases). With 3 bases removed from V and 9 bases from J, the gap between germline ends came to 14 bases. This CDR3 comprises 13 residues. Germline CDR1 MDHEN, CDR2 SYDVKM. CDR3 in amino acids: CASSFPTGSSYTF. DNA for the CDR3: TGTGCCAGCAGTTTCCCGACAGGATCAAGCTACACCTTC.

This clonotype was found many times. V is TRBV6-1 and J is TRBJ1-2; D perhaps matches TRBD1 (5 bases). CDR1 MNHNS and CDR2 SASEGT come from the germline V gene. Trimming removed 5 bases at V and 3 bases at J, with 10 bases between. This CDR3 contains 13 residues. The CDR3 nucleotides read TGTGCCAGCAGTAGGGGACGTGACTATGGCTACACCTTC. Its translation: CASSRGRDYGYTF.

The chain combines TRBV19 with TRBJ1-6, with D uncertain. The CDR3 runs to 18 residues. V lost 3 bases and J lost 6, with 21 bases in between. Germline V gene lookup returns CDR1 LNHDA and CDR2 SQIVND (reference sequence). CDR3 in DNA: TGTGCCAGTAGTATTCAACTTAACGACTTCACCACTAATTCACCCCTCCACTTT. Encoded protein: CASSIQLNDFTTNSPLHF.

This clonotype showed up many times. The V and J genes are TRBV6-5 and TRBJ2-7; D not certain. The CDR3 contains 16 residues. From germline, CDR1 is MNHEY and CDR2 SVGAGI. V lost 1 base to trimming and J lost 2 bases, with 15 bases between them. In DNA, the CDR3 is TGTGCCAGCAGTTACTTGCTGGGCGATGTTCCCTACGAGCAGTACTTC. This gives the protein CASSYLLGDVPYEQYF.

J is TRBJ1-1 and V is TRBV29-1; D unclear. Trimming shortened V by 4 bases and J by 1 base, and 7 bases separated the two germline ends. Germline values: CDR1 SQVTM, CDR2 ANQGSEA. The CDR3 spans 12 residues. The CDR3 is CSVGHQNTEAFF. As DNA, the CDR3 is TGCAGCGTTGGACACCAGAACACTGAAGCTTTCTTT.

There are a few counts of this clonotype. The chain combines TRBV5-5 with TRBJ2-1; perhaps TRBD2 as D (6 bases). Germline CDR1 and CDR2: SGHKS and YYEKEE (reference sequence). This CDR3 is 15 amino acids long. V lost 2 bases to trimming and J lost 0 bases, with 9 bases between them. The DNA for the CDR3 is TGTGCCAGCAGCTTTCTGGGGGGCTCCTACAATGAGCAGTTCTTC. Amino acid sequence: CASSFLGGSYNEQFF. Full variable domain (outside the CDR3, taken from reference TRBV5-5 and TRBJ2-1): DAGVTQSPTHLIKTRGQQVTLRCSPISGHKSVSWYQQVLGQGPQFIFQYYEKEERGRGNFPDRFSARQFPNYSSELNVNALLLGDSALYLCASSFLGGSYNEQFFGPGTRLTVL.

This chain uses TRBV29-1 with TRBJ1-2, with D uncertain. CDR1 and CDR2 (germline): SQVTM, ANQGSEA. This CDR3 comprises 11 residues. V was pared by 6 bases and J by 5 bases, with 10 bases between. The CDR3 region is CSVSPEYGYTF. The CDR3 nucleotides are TGCAGCGTCTCTCCAGAGTATGGCTACACCTTC.

The V gene is TRBV19, the J gene TRBJ1-2, with 10 bases fitting TRBD1. J lost 2 bases, V lost 5 bases, and 5 bases had no gene match. CDR1 is LNHDA, CDR2 SQIVND, per germline (reference sequence). The CDR3 extends over 15 amino acids. CDR3 in amino acids: CASSSGTGENYGYTF. The CDR3 region has the DNA TGTGCCAGTAGTTCAGGGACAGGGGAGAACTATGGCTACACCTTC.

The chain joins TRBV7-2 to TRBJ2-7, with 9 bases fitting TRBD2. V lost 5 bases to trimming and J lost 8 bases; unmatched junction nucleotides: 16. Germline CDR1 is SGHTA and CDR2 is FQGNSA. The CDR3 sequence is 16 residues long. CDR3 sequence: CASSLNAGTSKNQQYF. CDR3 DNA sequence: TGTGCCAGCAGCCTAAATGCCGGGACTAGCAAGAATCAGCAGTACTTC.

This clonotype was detected a few times. The gene calls are TRBV20-1 and TRBJ2-7; 9 nucleotides line up with TRBD1. The CDR3 is 15 residues long. Looked up from germline, CDR1 is DFQATT and CDR2 is SNEGSKA (reference sequence). The junction had 7 bases not matched to a gene; V was cut back by 1 base and J by 3 bases. The CDR3: CSARGGTGKSYEQYF. CDR3 sequence (DNA): TGCAGTGCTAGAGGGGGGACAGGGAAAAGCTACGAGCAGTACTTC.

To note about this clonotype: This may come from a read error, since a much larger clone is one base off. The chain joins TRBV6-8 to TRBJ2-7; perhaps TRBD1 as D (5 bases). Germline-derived CDR1 and CDR2 are MNHGY and SAAAGT. The CDR3 has 14 residues. Trimming took 4 bases from V and 7 from J, leaving 17 bases between them. In DNA, the CDR3 is TGTGCCAGCAGTTTAACTCGGTCAGGGTGGGAGCAGTACTTC. Translated: CASSLTRSGWEQYF.

This clonotype was picked up many times. This chain links TRBV10-3 with TRBJ2-2, with TRBD2 identical over 11 bases. The CDR3 covers 14 residues. The V and J ends lost 8 bases and 5 bases, in that order; junction bases with no gene match: 4. Germline-derived CDR1 and CDR2 are ENHRY and SYGVKD. CDR3 nucleotides: TGTGCCATCGGAACTAGCGGGGGTACCGGGGAGCTGTTTTTT. The encoded protein is CAIGTSGGTGELFF.

This clonotype was seen ten or more times. This chain links TRBV7-8 with TRBJ2-7; TRBD2 agrees at 7 bases. Trimming took 5 bases from V and 3 from J; bases not matched to a gene: 10. The CDR3 sequence is 15 residues long. CDR1 is SGHVS and CDR2 is FQNEAQ in the germline V gene. The CDR3 DNA sequence: TGTGCCAGCAGCCTACCCGGACTAGACAACTACGAGCAGTACTTC. Translated: CASSLPGLDNYEQYF.

This clonotype was seen a handful of times. The chain is built from TRBV30 and TRBJ2-1, with D unclear. Trimming removed 2 bases from V and 4 bases from J, with 15 bases in between. The CDR3 runs 15 residues. Germline V gives CDR1 GTSNPN, CDR2 SVGIG (reference sequence). The CDR3 is CAWSQEDFLYNEQFF. The CDR3 region has the DNA TGTGCCTGGAGTCAAGAAGACTTTTTATACAATGAGCAGTTCTTC.